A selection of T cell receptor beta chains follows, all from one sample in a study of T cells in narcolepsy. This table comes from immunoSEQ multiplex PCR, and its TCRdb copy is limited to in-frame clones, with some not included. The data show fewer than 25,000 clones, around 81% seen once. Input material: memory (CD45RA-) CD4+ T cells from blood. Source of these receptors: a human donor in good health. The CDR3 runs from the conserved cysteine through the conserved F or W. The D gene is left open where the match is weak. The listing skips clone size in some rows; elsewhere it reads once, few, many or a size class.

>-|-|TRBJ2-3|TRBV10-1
TGCGCCAGCAGTGCGGGCAGTCTCCCAGATACGCAGTATTTT
CASSAGSLPDTQYF
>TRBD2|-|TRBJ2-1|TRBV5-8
TGTGCCAGCAGCTTGCTTGGGACTAGCGGGAGTAGCTCCTACAATGAGCAGTTCTTC
CASSLLGTSGSSSYNEQFF
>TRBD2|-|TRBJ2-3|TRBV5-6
TGTGCCAGCAGCGGTAGCGGGGGAGCCAATACGCAGTATTTT
CASSGSGGANTQYF
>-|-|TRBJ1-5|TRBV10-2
TGCGCCAGCAGTGAGTCGGGTACGGGGCCCCAGCATTTT
CASSESGTGPQHF
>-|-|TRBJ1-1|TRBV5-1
TGCGCCAGCAGCCGAACGACACCCATGAACACTGAAGCTTTCTTT
CASSRTTPMNTEAFF
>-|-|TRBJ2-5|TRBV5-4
TGTGCCAGCAGCTTGGGCACCAGGGGTAACCAAGAGACCCAGTACTTC
CASSLGTRGNQETQYF
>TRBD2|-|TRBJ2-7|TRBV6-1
TGTGCCAGCAGTGAAGCACAGGTCGGGCTAGCGGGGAAGCAGTACTTC
CASSEAQVGLAGKQYF
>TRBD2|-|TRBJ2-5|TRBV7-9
TGTGCCAGCAGCTTCAGCGGGGGAATCCAAGAGACCCAGTACTTC
CASSFSGGIQETQYF
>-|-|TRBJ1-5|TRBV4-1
TGCGCCAGCAGCCCAGACGGGGATCAGCCCCAGCATTTT
CASSPDGDQPQHF
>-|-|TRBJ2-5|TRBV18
TGTGCCAGCTCACTCCGGGGGTACCAAGAGACCCAGTACTTC
CASSLRGYQETQYF
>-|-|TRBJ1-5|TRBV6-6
TGTGCCAGCAGACCACAGGGAATGAGCAATCAGCCCCAGCATTTT
CASRPQGMSNQPQHF
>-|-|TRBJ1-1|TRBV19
TGTGCCAGTAGTATAGCCAGAAGTAACACTGAAGCTTTCTTT
CASSIARSNTEAFF
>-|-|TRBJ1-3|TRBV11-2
TGTGCCAGCAGCCTTTTGGGTTCTGGAAACACCATATATTTT
CASSLLGSGNTIYF
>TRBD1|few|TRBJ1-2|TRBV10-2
TGCGCCAGCAGTGAGTCAAGAACAGGGGTGCGGGATGGCTACACCTTC
CASSESRTGVRDGYTF
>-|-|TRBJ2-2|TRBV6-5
TGTGCCAGCAGTTACTCTTGGGACGGCACCGGGGAGCTGTTTTTT
CASSYSWDGTGELFF
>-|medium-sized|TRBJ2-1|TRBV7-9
TGTGCCAGCAGCTTAGCGGGGGGGCTGAATGAGCAGTTCTTC
CASSLAGGLNEQFF
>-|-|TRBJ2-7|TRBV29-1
TGCAGCGTGAGGGAGTACGAGCAGTACTTC
CSVREYEQYF
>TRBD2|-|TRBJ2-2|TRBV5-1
TGCGCCAGCAGCTTGGCCTCGCGGGGGGTCTCCACCGGGGAGCTGTTTTTT
CASSLASRGVSTGELFF
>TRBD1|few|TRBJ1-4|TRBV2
TGTGCCAGCAAATGGACAGGAACTAATGAAAAACTGTTTTTT
CASKWTGTNEKLFF
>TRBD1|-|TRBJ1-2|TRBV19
TGTGCCAGTAGTACCGGGGACAGGTTCTATGGCTACACCTTC
CASSTGDRFYGYTF
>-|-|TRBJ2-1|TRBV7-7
TGTGCCAGCAGCTTAACGAAACTCAATGAGCAGTTCTTC
CASSLTKLNEQFF
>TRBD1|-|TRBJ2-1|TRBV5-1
TGCGCCAGCAGCGGAGGACAGGGGGCGGGGAATGAGCAGTTCTTC
CASSGGQGAGNEQFF
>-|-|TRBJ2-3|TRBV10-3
TGTGCCATCAGTGGTTATGCAGATACGCAGTATTTT
CAISGYADTQYF
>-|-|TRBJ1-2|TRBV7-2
TGTGCCAGCAGCTTAGAAGGGAACTATGGCTACACCTTC
CASSLEGNYGYTF
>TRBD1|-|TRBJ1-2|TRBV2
TGTGCCAGCAGTGGAATGACAGGGGGCGCAGGCACTGGCTACACCTTC
CASSGMTGGAGTGYTF
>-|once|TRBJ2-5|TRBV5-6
TGTGCCAGCAGCCGGGACTTGTTCGGTGAGACCCAGTACTTC
CASSRDLFGETQYF
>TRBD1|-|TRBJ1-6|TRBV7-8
TGTGCCAGCAGATTCAGGGGGAGGAATTCACCCCTCCACTTT
CASRFRGRNSPLHF
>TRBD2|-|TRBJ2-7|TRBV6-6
TGTGCCAGCAGCCGGGTTCGGGGGGGCGTTATTTACGAGCAGTACTTC
CASSRVRGGVIYEQYF
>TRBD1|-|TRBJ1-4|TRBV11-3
TGTGCCAGCAGCTTAGTCACAGGGGGTGTCGGTGAAAAACTGTTTTTT
CASSLVTGGVGEKLFF
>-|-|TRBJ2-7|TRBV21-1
TGTGCCAGCAGCAAAATATCAGCGGGGTACTACGAGCAGTACTTC
CASSKISAGYYEQYF
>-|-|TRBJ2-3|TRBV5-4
TGTGCCAGCAGCCAGGGAGACAGGTACACAGATACGCAGTATTTT
CASSQGDRYTDTQYF
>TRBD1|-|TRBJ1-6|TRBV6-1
TGTGCCAGCAGTGAAGGGGACAGGGGCTATTCACCCCTCCACTTT
CASSEGDRGYSPLHF
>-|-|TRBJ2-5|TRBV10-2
TGCGCCAGCAGTGGGGCGGCGATTTCGGCCCAGTACTTC
CASSGAAISAQYF
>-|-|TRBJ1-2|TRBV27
TGTGCCAGCAGTTTAGGGCAGGGGATAGCTAACTATGGCTACACCTTC
CASSLGQGIANYGYTF
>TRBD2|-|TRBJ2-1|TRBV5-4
TGTGCCAGCAGCTTGACAGCGCGGGGGGGCTTTCGGGAGCAGTTCTTC
CASSLTARGGFREQFF
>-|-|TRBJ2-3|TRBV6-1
TGTGCCAGCACCCGACCCGGAGGGGTTACGCAGTATTTT
CASTRPGGVTQYF
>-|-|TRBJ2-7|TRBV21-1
TGTGCCAGCAGCAAAGGGGGAGGGGGCTGTAAAGAGCAGTACTTC
CASSKGGGGCKEQYF
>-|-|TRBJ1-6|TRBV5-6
TGTGCCAGCAGCCAGACCGGCATTTACAATTCACCCCTCCACTTT
CASSQTGIYNSPLHF
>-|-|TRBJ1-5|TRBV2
TGTGCCAGCAGTGATGATAGCAATCAGCCCCAGCATTTT
CASSDDSNQPQHF
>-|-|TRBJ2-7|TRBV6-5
TGTGCCAGCAGTTACCTGCGGGGTTCTTTTGGGGTCGAGCAGTACTTC
CASSYLRGSFGVEQYF
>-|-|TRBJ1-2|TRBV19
TGTGCCAGTAGCCCGTCTCGGGAGGTTCGGGTCTACACCTTC
CASSPSREVRVYTF
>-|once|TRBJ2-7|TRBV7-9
TGTGCCAGCAGCACAAGCTACGAGCAGTACTTC
CASSTSYEQYF
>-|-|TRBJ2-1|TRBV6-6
TGTGCCAGCAGTTATGAGCAGGGCTACAATGAGCAGTTCTTC
CASSYEQGYNEQFF
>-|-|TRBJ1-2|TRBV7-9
TGTGCCAGCAGCTTAGCCCCAGGAGGGACCAATGGCTACACCTTC
CASSLAPGGTNGYTF
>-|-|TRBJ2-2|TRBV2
TGTGCCAGCAAGAAGGGGACGTGGGAGCTGTTTTTT
CASKKGTWELFF
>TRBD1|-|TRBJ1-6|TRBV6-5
TGTGCCAGCAGTACCACAGGGGGGAACTCACCCCTCCACTTT
CASSTTGGNSPLHF
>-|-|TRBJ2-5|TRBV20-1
TGCAGTGCTACCCCCCTTGGGGAGCAGTACTTC
CSATPLGEQYF
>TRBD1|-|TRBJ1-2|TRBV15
TGTGCCACCAGCAGAGATGGGACAGAAAATGGCTACACCTTC
CATSRDGTENGYTF
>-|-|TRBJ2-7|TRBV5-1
TGCGCCAGCAGCCTCGGACCGGACTACTACGAGCAGTACTTC
CASSLGPDYYEQYF
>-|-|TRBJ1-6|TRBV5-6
TGTGCCAGCAGCCAAAGCGCAGGGCAAGGCCATAATTCACCCCTCCACTTT
CASSQSAGQGHNSPLHF
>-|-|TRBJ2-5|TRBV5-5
TGTGCCAGCAGCTCGGCACCCCCTATTGGGCAAGAGACCCAGTACTTC
CASSSAPPIGQETQYF
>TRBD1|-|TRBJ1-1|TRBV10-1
TGCGCCAGCAGGGACAGGGAAGGCACTGAAGCTTTCTTT
CASRDREGTEAFF
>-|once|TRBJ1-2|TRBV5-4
TGTGCCAGCAGCTTGGGTGGACAGACCTATGGCTACACCTTC
CASSLGGQTYGYTF
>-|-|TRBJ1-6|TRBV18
TGTGCCAGCTCACCTGCCGGGGGGAAAAATTCCCCCCTCCACTTT
CASSPAGGKNSPLHF
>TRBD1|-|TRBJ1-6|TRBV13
TGTGCCAGCACCATGGTAGACAGGGATAATTCACCCCTCCACTTT
CASTMVDRDNSPLHF